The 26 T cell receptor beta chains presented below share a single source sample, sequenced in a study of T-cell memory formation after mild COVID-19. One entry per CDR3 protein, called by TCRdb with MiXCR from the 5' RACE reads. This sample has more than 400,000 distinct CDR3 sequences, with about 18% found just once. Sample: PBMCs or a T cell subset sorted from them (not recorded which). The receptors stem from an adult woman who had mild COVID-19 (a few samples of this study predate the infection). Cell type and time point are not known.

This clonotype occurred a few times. The CDR3 region is CASSLGAQQETQYF. In DNA, the CDR3 is TGTGCCAGCAGCTTAGGTGCACAGCAAGAGACCCAGTACTTC. The J gene is TRBJ2-5, the V gene TRBV7-6; the D is unclear. Trimming stripped 1 base from V and 2 bases from J, with 8 bases between. Germline CDR1 is SGHVS and CDR2 is FNYEAQ. The CDR3 contains 14 residues.

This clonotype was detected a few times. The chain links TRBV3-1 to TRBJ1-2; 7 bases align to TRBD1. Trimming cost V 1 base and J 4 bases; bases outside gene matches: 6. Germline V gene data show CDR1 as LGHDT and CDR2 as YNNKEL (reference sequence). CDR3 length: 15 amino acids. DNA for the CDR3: TGTGCCAGCAGCCAAGCCTACGGGACAGCCTATGGCTACACCTTC. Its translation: CASSQAYGTAYGYTF.

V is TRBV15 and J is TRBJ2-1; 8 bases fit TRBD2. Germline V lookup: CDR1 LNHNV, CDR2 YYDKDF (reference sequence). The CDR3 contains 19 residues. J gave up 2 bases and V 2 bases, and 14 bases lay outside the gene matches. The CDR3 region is CATSRRGQLSGATYNEQFF. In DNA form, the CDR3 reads TGTGCCACCAGCAGACGTGGACAGCTTAGCGGGGCGACCTACAATGAGCAGTTCTTC. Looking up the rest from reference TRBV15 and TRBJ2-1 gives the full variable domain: DAMVIQNPRYQVTQFGKPVTLSCSQTLNHNVMYWYQQKSSQAPKLLFHYYDKDFNNEADTPDNFQSRRPNTSFCFLDIRSPGLGDTAMYLCATSRRGQLSGATYNEQFFGPGTRLTVL.

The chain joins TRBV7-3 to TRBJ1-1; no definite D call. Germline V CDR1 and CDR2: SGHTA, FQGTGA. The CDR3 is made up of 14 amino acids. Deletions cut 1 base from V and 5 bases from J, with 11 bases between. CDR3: CASSLNSPGTEAFF. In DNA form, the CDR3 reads TGTGCCAGCAGCTTAAACTCCCCGGGGACTGAAGCTTTCTTT.

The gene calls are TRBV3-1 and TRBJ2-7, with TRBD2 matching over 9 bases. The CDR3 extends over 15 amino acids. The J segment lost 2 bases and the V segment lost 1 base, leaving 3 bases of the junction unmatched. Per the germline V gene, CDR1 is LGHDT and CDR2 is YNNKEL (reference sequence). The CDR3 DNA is TGTGCCAGCAGCCAAGGAAGCGGGGGGCCCTACGAGCAGTACTTC. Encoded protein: CASSQGSGGPYEQYF.

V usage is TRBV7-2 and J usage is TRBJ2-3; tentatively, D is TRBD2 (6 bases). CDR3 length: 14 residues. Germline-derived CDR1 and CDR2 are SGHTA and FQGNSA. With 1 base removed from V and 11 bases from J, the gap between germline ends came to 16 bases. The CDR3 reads CASSLEGGNWGQYF. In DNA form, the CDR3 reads TGTGCCAGCAGCTTAGAAGGCGGGAACTGGGGGCAGTATTTT.

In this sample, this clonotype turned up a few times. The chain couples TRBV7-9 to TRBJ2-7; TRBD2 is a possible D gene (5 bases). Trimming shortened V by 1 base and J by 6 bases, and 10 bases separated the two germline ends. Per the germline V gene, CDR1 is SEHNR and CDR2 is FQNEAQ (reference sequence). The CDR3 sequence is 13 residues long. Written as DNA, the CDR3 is TGTGCCAGCAGCTTAGAATCGGGGTCCGAGCAGTACTTC. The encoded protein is CASSLESGSEQYF.

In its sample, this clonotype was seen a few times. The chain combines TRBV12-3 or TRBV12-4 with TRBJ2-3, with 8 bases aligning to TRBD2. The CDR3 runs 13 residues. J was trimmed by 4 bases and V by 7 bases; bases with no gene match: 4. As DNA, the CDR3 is TGTGCCAGCAAGGGACTAGTGGCAGATACGCAGTATTTT. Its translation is CASKGLVADTQYF.

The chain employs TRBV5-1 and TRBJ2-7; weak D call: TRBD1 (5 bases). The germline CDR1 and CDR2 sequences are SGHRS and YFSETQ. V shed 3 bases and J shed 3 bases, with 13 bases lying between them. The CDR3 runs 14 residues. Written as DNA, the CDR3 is TGCGCCAGCAGCTCTCTTGACAGAATCTACGAGCAGTACTTC. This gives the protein CASSSLDRIYEQYF. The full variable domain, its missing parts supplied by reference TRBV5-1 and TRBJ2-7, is KAGVTQTPRYLIKTRGQQVTLSCSPISGHRSVSWYQQTPGQGLQFLFEYFSETQRNKGNFPGRFSGRQFSNSRSEMNVSTLELGDSALYLCASSSLDRIYEQYFGPGTRLTVT.

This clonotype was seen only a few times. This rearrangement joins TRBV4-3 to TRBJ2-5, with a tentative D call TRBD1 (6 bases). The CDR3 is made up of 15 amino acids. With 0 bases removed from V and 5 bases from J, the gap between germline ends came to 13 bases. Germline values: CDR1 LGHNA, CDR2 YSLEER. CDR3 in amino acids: CASSQDRSGVETQYF. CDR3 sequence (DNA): TGCGCCAGCAGCCAAGACAGGTCAGGGGTCGAGACCCAGTACTTC.

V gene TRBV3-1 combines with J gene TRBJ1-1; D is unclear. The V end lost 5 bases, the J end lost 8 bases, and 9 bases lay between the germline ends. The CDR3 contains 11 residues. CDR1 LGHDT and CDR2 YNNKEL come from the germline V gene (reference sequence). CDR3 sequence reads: CASSLLGEAFF. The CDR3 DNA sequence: TGTGCCAGCAGCTTACTCGGCGAAGCTTTCTTT.

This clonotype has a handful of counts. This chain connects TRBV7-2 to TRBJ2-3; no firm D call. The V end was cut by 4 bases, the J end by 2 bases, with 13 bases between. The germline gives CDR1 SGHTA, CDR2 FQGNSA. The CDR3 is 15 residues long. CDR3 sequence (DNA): TGTGCCAGCAGCTCCATCGGCGACCTCACAGATACGCAGTATTTT. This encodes CASSSIGDLTDTQYF.

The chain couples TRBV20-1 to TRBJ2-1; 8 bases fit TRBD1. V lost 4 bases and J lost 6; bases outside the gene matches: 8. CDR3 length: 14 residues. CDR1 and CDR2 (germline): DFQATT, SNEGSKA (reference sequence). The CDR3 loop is CSATRDRWRNEQFF. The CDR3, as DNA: TGCAGTGCTACCCGGGACAGGTGGCGCAATGAGCAGTTCTTC.

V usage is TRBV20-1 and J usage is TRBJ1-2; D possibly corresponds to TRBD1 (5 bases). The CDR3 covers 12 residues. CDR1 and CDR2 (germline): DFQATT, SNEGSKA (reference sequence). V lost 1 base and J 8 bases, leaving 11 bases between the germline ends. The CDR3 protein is CSARGGYEGYTF. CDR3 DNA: TGCAGTGCTAGAGGGGGGTACGAGGGCTACACCTTC.

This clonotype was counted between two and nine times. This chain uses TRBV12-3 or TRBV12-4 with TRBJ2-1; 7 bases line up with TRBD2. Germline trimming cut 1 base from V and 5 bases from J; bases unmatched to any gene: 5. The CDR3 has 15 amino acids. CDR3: CASSLGLAVDNEQFF. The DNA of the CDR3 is TGTGCCAGCAGTTTAGGACTAGCTGTGGACAATGAGCAGTTCTTC.

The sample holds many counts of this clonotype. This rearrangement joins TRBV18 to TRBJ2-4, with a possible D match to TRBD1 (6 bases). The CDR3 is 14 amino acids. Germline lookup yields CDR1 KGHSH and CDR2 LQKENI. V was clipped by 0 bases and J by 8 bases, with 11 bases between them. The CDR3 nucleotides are TGTGCCAGCTCACCACCGGGAACAGGGCACATTCAGTACTTC. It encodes CASSPPGTGHIQYF.

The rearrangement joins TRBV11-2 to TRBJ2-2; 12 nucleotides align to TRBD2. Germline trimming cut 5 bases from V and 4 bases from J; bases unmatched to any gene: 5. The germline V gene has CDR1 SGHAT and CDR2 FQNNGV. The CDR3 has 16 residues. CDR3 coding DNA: TGTGCCAGCAGCCTGACTAGCGGGAGTAGCACCGGGGAGCTGTTTTTT. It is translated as CASSLTSGSSTGELFF.

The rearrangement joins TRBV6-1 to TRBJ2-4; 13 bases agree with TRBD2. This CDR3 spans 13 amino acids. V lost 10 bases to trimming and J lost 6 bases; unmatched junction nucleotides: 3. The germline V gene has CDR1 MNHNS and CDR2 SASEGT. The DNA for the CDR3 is TGTGCCACCAGGACTAGCGGGAGAAACATTCAGTACTTC. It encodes CATRTSGRNIQYF.

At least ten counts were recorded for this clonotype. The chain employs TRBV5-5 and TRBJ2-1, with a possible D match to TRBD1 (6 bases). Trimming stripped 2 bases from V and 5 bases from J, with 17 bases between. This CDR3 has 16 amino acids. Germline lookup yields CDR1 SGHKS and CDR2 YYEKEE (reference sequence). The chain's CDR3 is CASSFFRQGRDNEQFF. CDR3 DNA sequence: TGTGCCAGCAGCTTCTTTAGGCAGGGGCGCGACAATGAGCAGTTCTTC.

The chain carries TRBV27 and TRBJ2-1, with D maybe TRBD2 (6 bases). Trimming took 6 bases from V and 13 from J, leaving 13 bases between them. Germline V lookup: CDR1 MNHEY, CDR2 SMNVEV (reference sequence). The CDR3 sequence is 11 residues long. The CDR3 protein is CASSPGTAQFF. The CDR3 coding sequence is TGTGCCAGCAGCCCCGGGACTGCTCAGTTCTTC.

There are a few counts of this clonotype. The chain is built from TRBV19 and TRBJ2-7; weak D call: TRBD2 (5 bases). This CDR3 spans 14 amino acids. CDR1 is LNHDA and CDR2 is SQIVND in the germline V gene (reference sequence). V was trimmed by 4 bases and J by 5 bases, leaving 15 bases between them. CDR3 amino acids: CASSTSGSAHEQYF. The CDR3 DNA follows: TGTGCCAGTAGTACCTCTGGTAGCGCCCACGAGCAGTACTTC.

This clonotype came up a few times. The CDR3 reads CASSFKVGRRRELFF. CDR3 nucleotides: TGTGCCAGCAGTTTTAAAGTCGGGAGGCGTAGAGAGCTGTTTTTT. The gene calls are TRBV12-3 or TRBV12-4 and TRBJ2-2, with TRBD2 identical over 7 bases. V trimming: 3 bases; J trimming: 11 bases; junction bases outside the gene matches: 12. The CDR3 length is 15 residues.

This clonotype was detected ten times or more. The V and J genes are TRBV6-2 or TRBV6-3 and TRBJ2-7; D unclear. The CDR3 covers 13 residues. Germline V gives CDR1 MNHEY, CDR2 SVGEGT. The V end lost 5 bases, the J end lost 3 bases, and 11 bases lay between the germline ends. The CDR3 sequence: CASSSESYYEQYF. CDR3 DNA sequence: TGTGCCAGCAGTAGCGAAAGTTACTACGAGCAGTACTTC.

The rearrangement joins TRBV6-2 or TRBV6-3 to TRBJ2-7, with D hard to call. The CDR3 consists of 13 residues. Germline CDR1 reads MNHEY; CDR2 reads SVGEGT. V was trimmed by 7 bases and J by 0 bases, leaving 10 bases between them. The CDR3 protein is CASTDIPSYEQYF. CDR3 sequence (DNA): TGTGCCAGCACCGACATTCCCTCCTACGAGCAGTACTTC.

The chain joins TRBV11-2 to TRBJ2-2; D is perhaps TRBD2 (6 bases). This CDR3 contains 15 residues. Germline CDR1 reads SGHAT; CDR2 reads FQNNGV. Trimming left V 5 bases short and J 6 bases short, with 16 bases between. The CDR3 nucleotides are TGTGCCAGCAGCATTGCGGGGCTACGGGCCGGGGAGCTGTTTTTT. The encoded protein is CASSIAGLRAGELFF.

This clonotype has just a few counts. The CDR3 spells CASSQGDSPLHF. The CDR3 DNA follows: TGTGCCAGCAGCCAAGGGGACTCACCCCTCCACTTT. This rearrangement joins TRBV3-1 to TRBJ1-6; tentatively, D is TRBD1 (5 bases). V dropped 1 base and J dropped 10 bases, with 5 bases sitting between them. The CDR3 spans 12 residues. Per germline, CDR1 LGHDT and CDR2 YNNKEL (reference sequence).